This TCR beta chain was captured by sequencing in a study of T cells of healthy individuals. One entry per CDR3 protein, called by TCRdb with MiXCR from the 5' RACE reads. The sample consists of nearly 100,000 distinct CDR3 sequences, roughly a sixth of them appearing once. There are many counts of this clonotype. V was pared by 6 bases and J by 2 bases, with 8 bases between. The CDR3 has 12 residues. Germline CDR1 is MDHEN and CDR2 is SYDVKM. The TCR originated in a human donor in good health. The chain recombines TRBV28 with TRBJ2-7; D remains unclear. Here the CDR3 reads CASSFMTYEQYF. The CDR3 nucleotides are TGTGCCAGCAGCTTTATGACCTACGAGCAGTACTTC.